This TCR beta chain was retrieved from a study of T-cell reconstitution after alpha-beta-depleted transplantation in children. A TCRbeta library incorporating unique molecular identifiers was prepared. TCRdb independently ran MiXCR on the PCR reads; one entry per CDR3 protein. The table records roughly 100,000 distinct CDR3 sequences, 7% to 9% of them present only once. This clonotype was counted many times. Sequencing was performed on PBMCs from the stem cell graft donor, taken from the stem cell graft. The receptor was derived from a human donor who donated a stem cell graft to a child with congenital amegakaryocytic thrombocytopenia.

This CDR3 reads CSVSGGRGNSPLHF. The DNA for the CDR3 is TGCAGTGTTAGCGGGGGACGGGGTAATTCACCCCTCCACTTT. The chain employs TRBV20-1 and TRBJ1-6; D is possibly TRBD1 (5 bases). The CDR3 extends over 14 amino acids. The germline gives CDR1 DFQATT, CDR2 SNEGSKA (reference sequence). The ends were cut back, 7 bases at V and 6 bases at J, with 16 bases in the middle.